This T cell receptor beta chain was sequenced for a study of T cells in Graves' hyperthyroidism and ophthalmopathy. Findings and limits, study-wide: Blood held most thyroid clonotypes expanded above 0.001 frequency.

In this sample, this clonotype turned up many times. Its antigen remains unidentified. The ends lost 8 bases at V and 7 bases at J; junction bases unmatched: 8. The CDR3 has 13 amino acids. Germline CDR1 is ENHRY and CDR2 is SYGVKD. Among ophthalmopathy patients, the Clinical Activity Score reached at least 3, the NOSPECS grade reached at least 4, and duration remained under 3 months. The diagnostic basis comprised clinical symptoms, serum thyroxine and TRAb, thyroid ultrasound and orbital computed tomography. Source material for PBMCs was roughly 10 ml fresh peripheral blood. Amplification yielded TCR beta CDR3 regions, with RNA transcripts as the source. An initial round of RT-PCR targeting the TCR CDR3 relied on the HTBI primer set. TCRdb passed the multiplex PCR reads through MiXCR, listing each CDR3 protein once. The data contain 620,000 or so distinct CDR3 sequences, more than 12% of them singletons.

The chain recombines TRBV10-3 with TRBJ2-7; 10 positions match TRBD1. Sequenced sample: blood. This clonotype was sampled from a woman aged 50 to 60 with Graves' ophthalmopathy. The CDR3 loop is CAIGLGQGEEQYF. Written as DNA, the CDR3 is TGTGCCATCGGACTAGGACAGGGGGAAGAGCAGTACTTC.